This T cell receptor beta chain was sequenced for a study of T cells after yellow fever vaccination. V lost 8 bases and J 4 bases, leaving 17 bases between the germline ends. Per germline, CDR1 MNHNS and CDR2 SASEGT. CDR3 length equals 14 residues. Template switching by 5'RACE produced TCR cDNA, adding a universal primer site and UMIs. TCRdb re-derived calls from the 5' RACE reads in MiXCR, one entry per CDR3 protein. This sample carries a few hundred thousand distinct CDR3 sequences, roughly a fifth of them seen once, and the ten largest clones take 13% to 15%. The receptor was isolated from a man aged 30-40 years who received the YFV17D yellow fever vaccine. The rearrangement joins TRBV6-1 to TRBJ1-2; possible D gene TRBD1, 5 bases. Sequencing used PBMCs, obtained 15 days after the yellow fever booster vaccination. CDR3 region: CASRFQGPSYGYTF. The DNA for the CDR3 is TGTGCCAGCCGCTTCCAGGGTCCGTCCTATGGCTACACCTTC.